A single sample gave rise to the 12 T cell receptor beta chains below, sequenced in a study of STAT5B mutations in CD4+ large granular lymphocyte leukemia. Generated by immunoSEQ multiplex PCR, the TCRdb table keeps only in-frame clones and is missing some. This sample has about 30,000 clones, with around 70% found just once. The specimen sequenced was CD4+ T cells from blood buffy coats. These receptor sequences come from a human donor in good health.

Here the CDR3 DNA reads TGTGCCAGTCGCATATCGAGTACCCGGAGCACTGAAGCTTTCTTT. This gives the protein CASRISSTRSTEAFF. This rearrangement joins TRBV19 to TRBJ1-1; no definite D call. The CDR3 covers 15 residues. Germline V gene sequence: CDR1 LNHDA, CDR2 SQIVND (reference sequence). Trimming pared 8 bases from V and 4 bases from J, leaving 20 bases between.

Here the CDR3 reads CASSRDRGNTEAFF. The CDR3 DNA reads as TGTGCCAGCAGCCGTGACAGGGGGAACACTGAAGCTTTCTTT. The chain has TRBV7-8 and TRBJ1-1; 8 positions match TRBD1. V was pared by 5 bases and J by 1 base, with 3 bases of the junction left unmatched. The CDR3 has 14 amino acids. Germline CDR1 and CDR2: SGHVS and FQNEAQ.

V usage is TRBV29-1 and J usage is TRBJ1-2, with a possible D match to TRBD1 (6 bases). CDR3 length: 14 residues. Trimming cost V 4 bases and J 5 bases, with 17 bases left between them. In germline, CDR1 is SQVTM, CDR2 ANQGSEA. In DNA, the CDR3 is TGCAGCGTTGGGACAGCGTCTGAGCGGTATGGCTACACCTTC. It translates to CSVGTASERYGYTF.

This clone was seen a handful of times. This rearrangement joins TRBV2 to TRBJ1-1; D remains ambiguous. Trimming stripped 2 bases from V and 1 base from J, with 5 bases between. The CDR3 is made up of 13 amino acids. The germline CDR1 and CDR2 sequences are SNHLY and FYNNEI. This CDR3 is CASSERENTEAFF. The CDR3 nucleotides read TGTGCCAGCAGTGAACGGGAGAACACTGAAGCTTTCTTT. Filled out from reference TRBV2 and TRBJ1-1, the complete variable domain reads EPEVTQTPSHQVTQMGQEVILRCVPISNHLYFYWYRQILGQKVEFLVSFYNNEISEKSEIFDDQFSVERPDGSNFTLKIRSTKLEDSAMYFCASSERENTEAFFGQGTRLTVV.

This clone was counted a single time. This chain uses TRBV9 with TRBJ2-1, with TRBD2 matching over 9 bases. J was trimmed by 5 bases and V by 0 bases; bases with no gene match: 12. CDR3 length equals 18 residues. Germline CDR1 and CDR2: SGDLS and YYNGEE. In DNA form, the CDR3 reads TGTGCCAGCAGCGTAGCGGGGGGGAGGGCTAGCGGGGACAATGAGCAGTTCTTC. It yields the protein CASSVAGGRASGDNEQFF.

This clone was seen only a few times. The genes are TRBV7-6 and TRBJ1-1; D gene ambiguous. V was pared by 0 bases and J by 2 bases, with 4 bases between. Germline V CDR1 and CDR2: SGHVS, FNYEAQ. The CDR3 is 13 amino acids. CDR3 residues: CASSLARNTEAFF. In DNA, the CDR3 is TGTGCCAGCAGCTTAGCGCGAAACACTGAAGCTTTCTTT. Using reference TRBV7-6 and TRBJ1-1 for the parts outside the CDR3, the full variable domain is GAGVSQSPRYKVTKRGQDVALRCDPISGHVSLYWYRQALGQGPEFLTYFNYEAQQDKSGLPNDRFSAERPEGSISTLTIQRTEQRDSAMYRCASSLARNTEAFFGQGTRLTVV.

V usage is TRBV19 and J usage is TRBJ1-5; TRBD1 agrees at 8 bases. The germline V gene encodes CDR1 LNHDA and CDR2 SQIVND (reference sequence). The CDR3 has 13 amino acids. Trimming at V came to 9 bases and at J to 4 bases, leaving 5 bases not matched to a gene. The CDR3 nucleotides read TGTGCCAGCCAGGGACAGGCAAATCAGCCCCAGCATTTT. It encodes CASQGQANQPQHF.

J is TRBJ2-4 and V is TRBV6-6; D perhaps matches TRBD1 (6 bases). CDR1 and CDR2 from the germline V gene are MNHNY and SVGAGI (reference sequence). Deletions cut 6 bases from V and 0 bases from J, with 15 bases between. The CDR3 sequence is 16 residues long. The CDR3 sequence: CASRYTGSIAKNIQYF. The CDR3 DNA sequence: TGTGCCAGCAGGTATACAGGGTCTATAGCCAAAAACATTCAGTACTTC.

A few counts support this clone. The chain employs TRBV28 and TRBJ1-2; tentative D call: TRBD1 (5 bases). CDR1 and CDR2 (germline): MDHEN, SYDVKM. The CDR3 covers 13 residues. CDR3 nucleotides: TGTGCTCACCCAGGGAATAGTGGCTATGGCTACACCTTC. Its protein product is CAHPGNSGYGYTF.

The genes are TRBV2 and TRBJ1-4, with 7 positions matching TRBD1. CDR1 and CDR2 from the germline V gene are SNHLY and FYNNEI. This CDR3 contains 15 residues. Unmatched junction bases numbered 7, after V lost 9 bases and J lost 0 bases. Written as DNA, the CDR3 is TGTGCCAGGGAGGACAGGAGCTCAACTAATGAAAAACTGTTTTTT. Amino acid sequence: CAREDRSSTNEKLFF.

The chain joins TRBV28 to TRBJ2-7; D not certain. The CDR3 has 14 residues. V was clipped by 6 bases and J by 0 bases, with 12 bases between them. Looked up from germline, CDR1 is MDHEN and CDR2 is SYDVKM. CDR3 DNA sequence: TGTGCCAGCAGCAACTCAGGAAGCTCCTACGAGCAGTACTTC. It is translated as CASSNSGSSYEQYF. Together with reference TRBV28 and TRBJ2-7, the CDR3 gives the full variable domain: DVKVTQSSRYLVKRTGEKVFLECVQDMDHENMFWYRQDPGLGLRLIYFSYDVKMKEKGDIPEGYSVSREKKERFSLILESASTNQTSMYLCASSNSGSSYEQYFGPGTRLTVT.

This clone turned up a few times. V gene TRBV10-3 combines with J gene TRBJ1-2; the D is unclear. This CDR3 has 13 amino acids. Trimming removed 3 bases at V and 8 bases at J, with 13 bases between. In germline, CDR1 is ENHRY, CDR2 SYGVKD. In nucleotides, the CDR3 is TGTGCCATCAGTGACTTGGCAGCAGGCGGCTACACCTTC. Its translation is CAISDLAAGGYTF.